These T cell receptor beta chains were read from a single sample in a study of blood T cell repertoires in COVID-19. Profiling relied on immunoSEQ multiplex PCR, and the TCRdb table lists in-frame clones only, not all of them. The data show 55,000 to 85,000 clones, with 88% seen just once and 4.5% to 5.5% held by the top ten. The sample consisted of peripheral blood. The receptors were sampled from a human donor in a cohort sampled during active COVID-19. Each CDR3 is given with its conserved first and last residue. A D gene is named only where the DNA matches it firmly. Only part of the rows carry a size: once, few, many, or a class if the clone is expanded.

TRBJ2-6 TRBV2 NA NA TGTGCCAGCAGACCTAAACGGGACACTTTGAGCTCTGGGGCCAACGTCCTGACTTTC CASRPKRDTLSSGANVLTF
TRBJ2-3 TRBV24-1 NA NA TGTGCCACCAGTGGGAGCGACAGCACAGATACGCAGTATTTT CATSGSDSTDTQYF
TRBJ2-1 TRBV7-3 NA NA TGTGCCAGCAGCCCCGGACAGCCCAATGAGCAGTTCTTC CASSPGQPNEQFF
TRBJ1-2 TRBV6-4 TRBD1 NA TGTGCCAGCAGAATCCTTCCGTGGGACAGGGACGGCTACACCTTC CASRILPWDRDGYTF
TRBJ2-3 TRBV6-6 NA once TGTGCCAGCAGGTCCGGGGGGCTCACAGATACGCAGTATTTT CASRSGGLTDTQYF
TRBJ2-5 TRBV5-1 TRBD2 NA TGCGCCAGCAGCGGCGGGACTAGCGGAACTCAAGAGACCCAGTACTTC CASSGGTSGTQETQYF
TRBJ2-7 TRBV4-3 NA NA TGCGCCAGCAGCCATACAGGGAAATCGGGGTACGAGCAGTACTTC CASSHTGKSGYEQYF
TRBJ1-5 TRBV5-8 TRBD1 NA TGTGCCAGCAGCTTAATGCAGGGGGCATTAGATCAGCCCCAGCATTTT CASSLMQGALDQPQHF
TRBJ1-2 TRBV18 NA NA TGTGCCAGCTCACCAAGAACAGGGATTAACTATGGCTACACCTTC CASSPRTGINYGYTF
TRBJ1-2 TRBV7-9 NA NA TGTGCCAGCAGCTTAGTAGGGGCCCTTAACTATGGCTACACCTTC CASSLVGALNYGYTF
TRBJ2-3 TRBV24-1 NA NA TGTGCCACCAGTCCGAGGGCTGGCACAGATACGCAGTATTTT CATSPRAGTDTQYF
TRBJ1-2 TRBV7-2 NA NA TGTGCCAGCAGCCCCTCAGGGATACTCTATGGCTACACCTTC CASSPSGILYGYTF
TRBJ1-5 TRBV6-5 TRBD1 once TGTGCCAGCAACCCCACAGGGGGCAATCAGCCCCAGCATTTT CASNPTGGNQPQHF
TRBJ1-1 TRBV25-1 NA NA TGTGCCAGCAGTCCGACAGGAATGAACACTGAAGCTTTCTTT CASSPTGMNTEAFF
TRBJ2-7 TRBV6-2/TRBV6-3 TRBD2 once TGTGCCAGCAGTTACGGCGGGGGAAGGGGCACCTACGAGCAGTACTTC CASSYGGGRGTYEQYF
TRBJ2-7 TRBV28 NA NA TGTGCCAGCAGCCCGAGGGGGGGATTCCCCTACGAGCAGTACTTC CASSPRGGFPYEQYF
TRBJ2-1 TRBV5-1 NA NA TGCGCCAGCAGCTTGGACTCGCGCCCTCTTAATGAGCAGTTCTTC CASSLDSRPLNEQFF
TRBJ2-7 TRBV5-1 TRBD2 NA TGCGCCAGCAGCTTGGGCCTAGCGGGAGTCCCCGAGCAGTACTTC CASSLGLAGVPEQYF
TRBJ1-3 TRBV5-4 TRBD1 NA TGTGCCAGCAGCCGGACAGGGGGCTCTGGAAACACCATATATTTT CASSRTGGSGNTIYF
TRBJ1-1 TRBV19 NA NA TGTGCCAGTAGTAAGGGACAAAGGGGCACTGAAGCTTTCTTT CASSKGQRGTEAFF
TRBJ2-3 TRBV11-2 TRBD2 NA TGTGCCAGCAGCTTAGGGCGGGAGTTGGTGTATACGCAGTATTTT CASSLGRELVYTQYF
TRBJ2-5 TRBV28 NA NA TGTGCCAGCAGTCCCCCCGGAGGGGCCCAAGAGACCCAGTACTTC CASSPPGGAQETQYF